This passage covers 4 T cell receptor beta chains from one sample sequenced in a study of cytomegalovirus exposure and HLA in healthy donors. PCR used 60 Vbeta primers and 13 Jbeta primers. Repertoires were generated with immunoSEQ multiplex PCR, while TCRdb's copy carries only in-frame clones and drops some. The sample has around 28,000 clones; around nine tenths are singletons. Sequences were obtained from PBMCs. The receptors here all came from a boy aged 10-17 years in good health and CMV-seronegative.

The rearrangement joins TRBV7-9 to TRBJ1-2; 7 bases fit TRBD1. Germline V gene sequence: CDR1 SEHNR, CDR2 FQNEAQ (reference sequence). V was clipped by 5 bases and J by 5 bases; unmatched bases: 5. The CDR3 is 13 residues long. The CDR3 nucleotides are TGTGCCAGCAGCACACAGGGGAATTATGGCTACACCTTC. Translation: CASSTQGNYGYTF.

The chain is built from TRBV7-2 and TRBJ2-7, with D maybe TRBD1 (5 bases). V was trimmed by 7 bases and J by 3 bases, leaving 19 bases between them. The CDR3 loop spans 15 amino acids. The V gene's germline CDR1 is SGHTA and CDR2 FQGNSA. CDR3 loop: CASISQVGQGYEQYF. CDR3 nucleotide sequence: TGTGCCAGCATCTCGCAAGTGGGGCAGGGCTACGAGCAGTACTTC.

This chain uses TRBV6-5 with TRBJ1-2; 9 positions match TRBD1. Germline loops: CDR1 MNHEY, CDR2 SVGAGI. The CDR3 length is 14 residues. The junction had 7 bases not matched to a gene; V was cut back by 6 bases and J by 5 bases. The DNA of the CDR3 is TGTGCCAGCAGCCGGAGACAGGGGGTATATGGCTACACCTTC. Its protein product is CASSRRQGVYGYTF.

The CDR3 sequence is CASSLLPGNGANVLTF. The CDR3 nucleotides are TGTGCCAGCAGTTTACTTCCAGGGAATGGGGCCAACGTCCTGACTTTC. The chain uses TRBV28 and TRBJ2-6, with a possible D match to TRBD1 (5 bases). The germline gives CDR1 MDHEN, CDR2 SYDVKM. This CDR3 contains 16 residues. Trimming cost V 2 bases and J 3 bases, with 11 bases left between them. Drawing the rest from reference TRBV28 and TRBJ2-6, the complete variable domain is DVKVTQSSRYLVKRTGEKVFLECVQDMDHENMFWYRQDPGLGLRLIYFSYDVKMKEKGDIPEGYSVSREKKERFSLILESASTNQTSMYLCASSLLPGNGANVLTFGAGSRLTVL.